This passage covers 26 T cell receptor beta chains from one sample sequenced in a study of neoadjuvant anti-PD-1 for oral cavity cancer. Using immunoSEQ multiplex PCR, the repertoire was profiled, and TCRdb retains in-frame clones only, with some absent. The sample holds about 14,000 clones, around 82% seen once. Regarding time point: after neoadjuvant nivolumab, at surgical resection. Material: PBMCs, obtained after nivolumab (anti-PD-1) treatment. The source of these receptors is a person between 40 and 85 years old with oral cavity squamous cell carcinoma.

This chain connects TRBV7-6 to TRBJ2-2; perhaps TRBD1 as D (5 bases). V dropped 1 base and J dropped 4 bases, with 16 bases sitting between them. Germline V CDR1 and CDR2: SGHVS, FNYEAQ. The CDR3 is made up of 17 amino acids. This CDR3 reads CASSLGVGATTTGELFF. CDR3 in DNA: TGTGCCAGCAGCTTAGGTGTAGGGGCCACTACCACCGGGGAGCTGTTTTTT.

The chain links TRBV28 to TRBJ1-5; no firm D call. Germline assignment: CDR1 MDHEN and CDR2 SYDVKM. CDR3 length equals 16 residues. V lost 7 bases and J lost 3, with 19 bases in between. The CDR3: CASIHGWASINQPQHF. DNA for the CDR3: TGTGCCAGCATCCACGGGTGGGCTTCCATCAATCAGCCCCAGCATTTT.

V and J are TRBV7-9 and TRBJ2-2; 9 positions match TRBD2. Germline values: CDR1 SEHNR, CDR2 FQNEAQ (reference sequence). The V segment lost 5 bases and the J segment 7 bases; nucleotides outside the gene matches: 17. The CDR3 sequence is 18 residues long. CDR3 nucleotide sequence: TGTGCCAGCAGCCCACCCGCCCCGGCTAGCGGGAAAGTCGGGGAGCTGTTTTTT. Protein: CASSPPAPASGKVGELFF.

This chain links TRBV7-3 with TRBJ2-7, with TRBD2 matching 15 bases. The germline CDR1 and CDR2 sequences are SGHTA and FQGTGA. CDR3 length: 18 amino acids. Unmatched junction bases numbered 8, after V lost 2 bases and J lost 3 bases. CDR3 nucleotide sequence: TGTGCCAGCAGCTTATATGGGACTAGCGGGGGGATCTACTACGAGCAGTACTTC. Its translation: CASSLYGTSGGIYYEQYF.

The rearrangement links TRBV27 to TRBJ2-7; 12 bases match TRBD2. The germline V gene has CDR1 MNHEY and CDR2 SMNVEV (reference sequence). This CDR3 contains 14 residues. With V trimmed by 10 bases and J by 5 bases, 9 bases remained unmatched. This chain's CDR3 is CATQTRTSGDEQYF. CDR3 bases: TGTGCCACCCAAACCCGGACTAGCGGGGACGAGCAGTACTTC.

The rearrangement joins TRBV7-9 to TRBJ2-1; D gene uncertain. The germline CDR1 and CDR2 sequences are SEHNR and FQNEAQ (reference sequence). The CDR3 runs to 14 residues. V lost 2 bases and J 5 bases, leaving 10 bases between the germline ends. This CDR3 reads CASSLYALDNEQFF. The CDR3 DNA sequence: TGTGCCAGCAGCTTATACGCCCTCGACAATGAGCAGTTCTTC.

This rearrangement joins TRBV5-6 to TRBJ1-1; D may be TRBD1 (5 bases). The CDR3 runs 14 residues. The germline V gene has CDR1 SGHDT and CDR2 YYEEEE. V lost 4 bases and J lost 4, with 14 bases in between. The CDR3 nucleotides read TGTGCCAGCAGCCTAGGACAAGGGGCCACTGAAGCTTTCTTT. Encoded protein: CASSLGQGATEAFF.

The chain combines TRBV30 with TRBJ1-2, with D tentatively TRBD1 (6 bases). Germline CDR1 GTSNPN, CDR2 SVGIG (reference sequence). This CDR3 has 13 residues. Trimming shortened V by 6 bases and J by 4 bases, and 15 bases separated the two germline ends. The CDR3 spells CACTAGTTYGYTF. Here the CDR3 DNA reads TGTGCCTGCACAGCCGGGACAACCTATGGCTACACCTTC.

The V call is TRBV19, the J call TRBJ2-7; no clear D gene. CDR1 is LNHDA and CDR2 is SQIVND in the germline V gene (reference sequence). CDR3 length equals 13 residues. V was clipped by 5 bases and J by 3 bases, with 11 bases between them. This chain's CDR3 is CASSPAPNYEQYF. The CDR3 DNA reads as TGTGCCAGTAGTCCGGCCCCTAACTACGAGCAGTACTTC.

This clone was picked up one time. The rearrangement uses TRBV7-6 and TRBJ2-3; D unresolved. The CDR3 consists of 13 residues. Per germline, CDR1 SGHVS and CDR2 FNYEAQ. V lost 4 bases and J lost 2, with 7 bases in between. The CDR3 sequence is CASSSTFTDTQYF. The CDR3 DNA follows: TGTGCCAGCAGCTCGACTTTCACAGATACGCAGTATTTT.

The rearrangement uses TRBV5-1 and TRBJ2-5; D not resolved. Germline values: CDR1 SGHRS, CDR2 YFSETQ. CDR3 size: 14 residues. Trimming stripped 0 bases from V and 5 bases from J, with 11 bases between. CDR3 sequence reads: CASSLEPASETQYF. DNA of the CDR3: TGCGCCAGCAGCTTGGAGCCCGCGTCGGAGACCCAGTACTTC.

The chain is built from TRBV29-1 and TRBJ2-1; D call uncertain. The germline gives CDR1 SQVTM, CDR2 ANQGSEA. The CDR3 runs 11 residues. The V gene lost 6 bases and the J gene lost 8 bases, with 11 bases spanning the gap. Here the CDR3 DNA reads TGCAGCGTAGAGGACCCCCATGAGCAGTTCTTC. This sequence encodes CSVEDPHEQFF.

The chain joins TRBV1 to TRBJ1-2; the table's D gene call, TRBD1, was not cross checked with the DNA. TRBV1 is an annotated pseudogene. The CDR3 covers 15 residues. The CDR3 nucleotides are TGCACCAGCAGCCAAGATTCTGGACATAACTATGGCTACACCTTC. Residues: CTSSQDSGHNYGYTF.

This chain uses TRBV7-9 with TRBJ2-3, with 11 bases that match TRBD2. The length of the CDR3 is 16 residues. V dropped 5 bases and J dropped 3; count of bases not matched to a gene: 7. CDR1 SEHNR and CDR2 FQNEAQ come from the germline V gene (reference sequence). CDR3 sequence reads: CASSTDSGGATDTQYF. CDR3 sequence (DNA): TGTGCCAGCAGCACAGATAGCGGGGGGGCTACAGATACGCAGTATTTT.

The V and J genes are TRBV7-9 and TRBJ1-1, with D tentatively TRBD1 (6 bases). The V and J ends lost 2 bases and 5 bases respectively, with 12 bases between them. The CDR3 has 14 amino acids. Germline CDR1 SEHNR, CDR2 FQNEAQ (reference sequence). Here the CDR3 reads CASSLSARGTEAFF. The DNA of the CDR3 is TGTGCCAGCAGCTTATCGGCCAGGGGAACTGAAGCTTTCTTT.

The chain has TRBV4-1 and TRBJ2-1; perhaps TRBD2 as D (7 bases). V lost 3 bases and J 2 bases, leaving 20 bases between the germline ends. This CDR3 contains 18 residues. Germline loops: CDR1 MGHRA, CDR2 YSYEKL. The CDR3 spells CASSHPLGGGGPYNEQFF. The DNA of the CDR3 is TGCGCCAGCAGCCATCCCCTGGGGGGGGGCGGCCCCTACAATGAGCAGTTCTTC.

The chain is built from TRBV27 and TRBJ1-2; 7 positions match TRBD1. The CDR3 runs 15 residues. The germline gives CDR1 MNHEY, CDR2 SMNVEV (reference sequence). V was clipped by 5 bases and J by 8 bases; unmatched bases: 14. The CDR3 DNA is TGTGCCAGCAGTCCCAGAATGGCAGGGGGTTACGGCTACACCTTC. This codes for CASSPRMAGGYGYTF.

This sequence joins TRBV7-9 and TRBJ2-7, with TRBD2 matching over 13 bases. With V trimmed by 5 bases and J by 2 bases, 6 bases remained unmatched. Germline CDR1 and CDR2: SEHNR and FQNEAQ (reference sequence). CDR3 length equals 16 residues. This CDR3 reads CASSMTSGRHTYEQYF. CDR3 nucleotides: TGTGCCAGCAGCATGACTAGCGGGAGGCATACCTACGAGCAGTACTTC.

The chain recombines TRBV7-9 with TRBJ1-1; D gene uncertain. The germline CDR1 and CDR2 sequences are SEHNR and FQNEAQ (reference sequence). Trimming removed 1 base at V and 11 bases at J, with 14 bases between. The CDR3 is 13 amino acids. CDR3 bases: TGTGCCAGCAGCTTAGATCCGAGGTGGGATGCTTTCTTT. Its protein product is CASSLDPRWDAFF.

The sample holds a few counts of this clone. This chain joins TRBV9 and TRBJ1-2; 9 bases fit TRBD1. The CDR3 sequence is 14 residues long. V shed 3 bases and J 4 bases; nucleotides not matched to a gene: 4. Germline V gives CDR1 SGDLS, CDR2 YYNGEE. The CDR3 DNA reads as TGTGCCAGCAGCGCCGGACAGGGGTTCTATGGCTACACCTTC. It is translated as CASSAGQGFYGYTF. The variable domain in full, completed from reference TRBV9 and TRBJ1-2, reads DSGVTQTPKHLITATGQRVTLRCSPRSGDLSVYWYQQSLDQGLQFLIQYYNGEERAKGNILERFSAQQFPDLHSELNLSSLELGDSALYFCASSAGQGFYGYTFGSGTRLTVV.

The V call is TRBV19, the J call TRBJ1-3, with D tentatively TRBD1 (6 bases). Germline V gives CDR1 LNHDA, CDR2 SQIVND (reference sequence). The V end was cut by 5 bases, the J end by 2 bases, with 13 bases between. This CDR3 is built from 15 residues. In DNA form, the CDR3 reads TGTGCCAGTAGTTACCTGAGGGGGACTGGAAACACCATATATTTT. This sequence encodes CASSYLRGTGNTIYF.

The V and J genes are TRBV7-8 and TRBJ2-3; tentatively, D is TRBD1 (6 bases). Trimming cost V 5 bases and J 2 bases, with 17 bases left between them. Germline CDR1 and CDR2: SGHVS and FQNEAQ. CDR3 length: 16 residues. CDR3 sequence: CASSLRTVSVTDTQYF. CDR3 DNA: TGTGCCAGCAGCCTCCGGACAGTTAGCGTCACAGATACGCAGTATTTT.

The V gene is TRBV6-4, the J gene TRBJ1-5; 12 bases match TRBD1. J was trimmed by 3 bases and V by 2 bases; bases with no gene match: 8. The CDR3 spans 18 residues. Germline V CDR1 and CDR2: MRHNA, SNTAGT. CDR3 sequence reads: CASSDRDRGRGYNQPQHF. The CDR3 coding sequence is TGTGCCAGCAGTGACCGGGACAGGGGGCGAGGGTACAATCAGCCCCAGCATTTT.

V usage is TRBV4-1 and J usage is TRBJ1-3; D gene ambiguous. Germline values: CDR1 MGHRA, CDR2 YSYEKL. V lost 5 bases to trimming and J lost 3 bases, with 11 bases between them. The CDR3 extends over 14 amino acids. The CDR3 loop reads CASSGYNRGNTIYF. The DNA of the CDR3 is TGCGCCAGCAGCGGATACAATCGTGGAAACACCATATATTTT.

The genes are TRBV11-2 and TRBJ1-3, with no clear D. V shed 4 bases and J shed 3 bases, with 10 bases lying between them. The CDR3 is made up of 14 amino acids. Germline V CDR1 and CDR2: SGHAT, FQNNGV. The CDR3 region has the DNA TGTGCCAGCAGCTCCCCGAGGAGTGGAAACACCATATATTTT. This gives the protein CASSSPRSGNTIYF.

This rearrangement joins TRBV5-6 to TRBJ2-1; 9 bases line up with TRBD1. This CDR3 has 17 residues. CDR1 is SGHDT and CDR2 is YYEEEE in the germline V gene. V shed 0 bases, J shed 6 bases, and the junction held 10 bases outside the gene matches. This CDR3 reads CASSLALGTGTGNEQFF. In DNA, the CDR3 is TGTGCCAGCAGCTTGGCGCTGGGGACAGGGACGGGCAATGAGCAGTTCTTC.